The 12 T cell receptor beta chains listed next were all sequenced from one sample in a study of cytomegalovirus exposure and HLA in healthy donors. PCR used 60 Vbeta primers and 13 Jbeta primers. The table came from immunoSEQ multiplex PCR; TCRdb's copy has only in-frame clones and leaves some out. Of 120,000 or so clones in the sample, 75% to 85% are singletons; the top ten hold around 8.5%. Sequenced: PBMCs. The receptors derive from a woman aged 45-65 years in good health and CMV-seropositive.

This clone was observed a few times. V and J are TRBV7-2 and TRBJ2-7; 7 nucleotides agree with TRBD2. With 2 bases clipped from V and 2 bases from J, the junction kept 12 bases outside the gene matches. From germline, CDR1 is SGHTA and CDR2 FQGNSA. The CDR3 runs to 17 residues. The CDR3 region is CASSLIHPSGPPYEQYF. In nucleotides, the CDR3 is TGTGCCAGCAGCTTAATCCATCCTAGCGGTCCTCCCTACGAGCAGTACTTC.

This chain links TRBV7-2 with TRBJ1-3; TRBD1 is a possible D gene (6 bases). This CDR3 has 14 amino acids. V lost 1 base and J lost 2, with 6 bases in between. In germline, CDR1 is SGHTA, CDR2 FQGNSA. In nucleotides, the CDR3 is TGTGCCAGCAGCTTAGACAGGGCTGGAAACACCATATATTTT. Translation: CASSLDRAGNTIYF.

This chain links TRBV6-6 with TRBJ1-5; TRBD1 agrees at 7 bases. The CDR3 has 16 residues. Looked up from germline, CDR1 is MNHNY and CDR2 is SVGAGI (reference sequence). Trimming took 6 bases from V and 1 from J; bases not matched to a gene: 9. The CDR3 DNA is TGTGCCAGCAGGTATGACAGGGAGGCAAGCAATCAGCCCCAGCATTTT. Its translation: CASRYDREASNQPQHF.

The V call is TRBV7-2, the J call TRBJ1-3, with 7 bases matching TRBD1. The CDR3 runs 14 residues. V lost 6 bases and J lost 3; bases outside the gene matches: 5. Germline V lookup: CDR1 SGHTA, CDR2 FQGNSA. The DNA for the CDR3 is TGTGCCAGCAGGGCGACAGGGATTGGAAACACCATATATTTT. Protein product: CASRATGIGNTIYF.

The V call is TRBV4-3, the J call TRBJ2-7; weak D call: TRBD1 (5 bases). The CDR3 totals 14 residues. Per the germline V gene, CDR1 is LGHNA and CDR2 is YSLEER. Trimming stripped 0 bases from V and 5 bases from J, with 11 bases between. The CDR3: CASSQDVQEDEQYF. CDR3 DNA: TGCGCCAGCAGCCAAGATGTACAGGAAGACGAGCAGTACTTC.

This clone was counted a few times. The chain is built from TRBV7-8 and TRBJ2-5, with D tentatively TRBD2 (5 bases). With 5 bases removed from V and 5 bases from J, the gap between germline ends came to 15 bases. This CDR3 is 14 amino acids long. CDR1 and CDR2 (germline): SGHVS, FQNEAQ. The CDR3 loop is CASSVTGVGETQYF. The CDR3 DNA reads TGTGCCAGCAGCGTTACCGGGGTTGGGGAGACCCAGTACTTC.

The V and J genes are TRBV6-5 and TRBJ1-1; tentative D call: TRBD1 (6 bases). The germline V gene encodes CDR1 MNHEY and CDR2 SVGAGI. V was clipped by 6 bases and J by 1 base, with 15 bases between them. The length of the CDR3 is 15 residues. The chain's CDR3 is CASRSGHNSNTEAFF. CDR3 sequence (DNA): TGTGCCAGCAGATCGGGACACAATTCGAACACTGAAGCTTTCTTT.

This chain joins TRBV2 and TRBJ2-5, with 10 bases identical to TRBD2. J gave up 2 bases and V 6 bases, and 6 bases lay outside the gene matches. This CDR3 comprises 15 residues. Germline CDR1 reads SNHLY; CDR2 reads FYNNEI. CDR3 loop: CASSHYSGGQETQYF. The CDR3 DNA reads TGTGCCAGCAGCCACTATAGCGGGGGGCAAGAGACCCAGTACTTC.

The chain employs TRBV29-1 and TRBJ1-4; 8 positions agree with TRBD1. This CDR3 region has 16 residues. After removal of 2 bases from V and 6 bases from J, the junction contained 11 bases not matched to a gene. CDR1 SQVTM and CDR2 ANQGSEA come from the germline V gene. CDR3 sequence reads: CSVEWQGARGDEKLFF. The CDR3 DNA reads TGCAGCGTTGAATGGCAGGGGGCGCGAGGAGATGAAAAACTGTTTTTT.

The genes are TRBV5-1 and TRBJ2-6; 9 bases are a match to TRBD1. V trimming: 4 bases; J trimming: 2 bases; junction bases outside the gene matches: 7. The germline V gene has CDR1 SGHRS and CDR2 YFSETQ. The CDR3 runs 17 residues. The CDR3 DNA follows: TGCGCCAGCAGCGCGGACAGGGGTCGAGCTGGGGCCAACGTCCTGACTTTC. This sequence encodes CASSADRGRAGANVLTF.

The CDR3 DNA sequence: TGTGCCAGCATCCAAGAGACAGGAATCAATCAGCCCCAGCATTTT. Amino acid sequence: CASIQETGINQPQHF. This chain connects TRBV6-6 to TRBJ1-5; TRBD1 is a possible D gene (6 bases). CDR1 and CDR2 from the germline V gene are MNHNY and SVGAGI (reference sequence). V lost 7 bases, J lost 3 bases, and 16 bases lay in between. This CDR3 contains 15 residues.

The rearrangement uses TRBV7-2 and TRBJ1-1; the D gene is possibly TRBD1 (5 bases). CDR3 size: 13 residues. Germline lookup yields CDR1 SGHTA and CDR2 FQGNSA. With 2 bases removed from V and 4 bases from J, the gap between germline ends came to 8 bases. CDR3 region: CASSLFGGTEAFF. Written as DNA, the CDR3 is TGTGCCAGCAGCTTATTCGGGGGCACTGAAGCTTTCTTT. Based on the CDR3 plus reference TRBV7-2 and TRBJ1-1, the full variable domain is GAGVSQSPSNKVTEKGKDVELRCDPISGHTALYWYRQSLGQGLEFLIYFQGNSAPDKSGLPSDRFSAERTGGSVSTLTIQRTQQEDSAVYLCASSLFGGTEAFFGQGTRLTVV.